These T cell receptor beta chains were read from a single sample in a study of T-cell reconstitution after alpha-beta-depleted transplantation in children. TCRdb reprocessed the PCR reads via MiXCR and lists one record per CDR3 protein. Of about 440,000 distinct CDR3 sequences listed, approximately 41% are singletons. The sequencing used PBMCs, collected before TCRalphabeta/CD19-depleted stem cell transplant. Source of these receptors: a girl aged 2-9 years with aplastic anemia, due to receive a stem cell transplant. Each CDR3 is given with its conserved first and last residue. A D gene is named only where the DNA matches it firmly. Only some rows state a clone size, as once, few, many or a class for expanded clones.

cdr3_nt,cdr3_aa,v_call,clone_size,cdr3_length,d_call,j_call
TGTGCCGTCTCGTCCAAAAACATTCAGTACTTC,CAVSSKNIQYF,TRBV6-5,NA,11,NA,TRBJ2-4
TGCAGTGCTAGGTGGACCGCCCAGAATATCTACGAGCAGTACTTC,CSARWTAQNIYEQYF,TRBV20-1,many,15,NA,TRBJ2-7
TGTGCCAGCAGCCAAGACATACCCCCGGGAGGGGCCACAGATACGCAGTATTTT,CASSQDIPPGGATDTQYF,TRBV3-1,NA,18,TRBD2,TRBJ2-3
TGCGCCAGCAGGTACAGGGCCGACGCAGATACGCAGTATTTT,CASRYRADADTQYF,TRBV5-1,NA,14,NA,TRBJ2-3
TGCAGCGTCCCCAAGGGGGGCAGAGAGACCCAGTACTTC,CSVPKGGRETQYF,TRBV29-1,many,13,NA,TRBJ2-5
TGCAGTGCTCTCGGGATCGACAGGGCAGTCTCCTACGAGCAGTACTTC,CSALGIDRAVSYEQYF,TRBV20-1,NA,16,TRBD1,TRBJ2-7
TGCAGTGCTAGAGGGGGCAGTCCACAAGAGACCCAGTACTTC,CSARGGSPQETQYF,TRBV20-1,NA,14,NA,TRBJ2-5
TGTGCCAGCAGGCGGGACGGAAACACCGGGGAGCTGTTTTTT,CASRRDGNTGELFF,TRBV12-3/TRBV12-4,once,14,NA,TRBJ2-2
TGTGCCATCAGTGAGGTCGGGACTGTCTACGAGCAGTACTTC,CAISEVGTVYEQYF,TRBV10-3,NA,14,NA,TRBJ2-7
TGTGCCAGCAGCTTACCCAGGGCAGGCTACGAGCAGTACTTC,CASSLPRAGYEQYF,TRBV7-9,NA,14,NA,TRBJ2-7
TGCAGCGTTCTCCGGACAGGGCAAGTCGCAGATACGCAGTATTTT,CSVLRTGQVADTQYF,TRBV29-1,NA,15,TRBD1,TRBJ2-3
TGCAGTGCTAGCACTGGCTCTGGGGCCAACGTCCTGACTTTC,CSASTGSGANVLTF,TRBV20-1,NA,14,NA,TRBJ2-6
TGCAGTGCCAGGGGGGAAAACATTCAGTACTTC,CSARGENIQYF,TRBV20-1,NA,11,NA,TRBJ2-4
TGTGCCAGCAGCTTAGCGGGGGGGAATACGCAGTATTTT,CASSLAGGNTQYF,TRBV7-2,many,13,TRBD2,TRBJ2-3
TGTGCCAGCAGCTCCGGGACAGGGGAATCATATGGCTACACCTTC,CASSSGTGESYGYTF,TRBV6-1,NA,15,TRBD1,TRBJ1-2
TGTGCCAGCTCACGGGTGACACCCTCCTACGAGCAGTACTTC,CASSRVTPSYEQYF,TRBV18,NA,14,NA,TRBJ2-7
TGTGCCAGCATGGTCGGGAGCGCCGGGGAGCTGTTTTTT,CASMVGSAGELFF,TRBV25-1,NA,13,NA,TRBJ2-2
TGTGCCAGCAGTTACTCCTGGGACAGGCTTAACACCGGGGAGCTGTTTTTT,CASSYSWDRLNTGELFF,TRBV6-5,NA,17,TRBD1,TRBJ2-2
TGTGCCAGCAGCCCCGGGTATGGGGAGCGGACAGATACGCAGTATTTT,CASSPGYGERTDTQYF,TRBV7-8,once,16,NA,TRBJ2-3
TGCGCCAGCAGCTCGGGCCGAGGGAATGAGCAGTTCTTC,CASSSGRGNEQFF,TRBV5-1,many,13,NA,TRBJ2-1
TGTGGTCGGCAGGGGTCAGCGAACACCATATATTTT,CGRQGSANTIYF,TRBV30,NA,12,NA,TRBJ1-3
TGCGCCAGCAGACGGGGGCCAGATACAGCCTACACTGAAGCTTTCTTT,CASRRGPDTAYTEAFF,TRBV4-1,few,16,NA,TRBJ1-1
TGCAGTGCCGACAGTCCTGTACCAGATACGCAGTATTTT,CSADSPVPDTQYF,TRBV20-1,few,13,NA,TRBJ2-3
TGTGCCAGCAGCTCTAAGTCTAGCGGGAGCCTTAGATCTAGCACAGATACGCAGTATTTT,CASSSKSSGSLRSSTDTQYF,TRBV7-2,few,20,TRBD2,TRBJ2-3
TGTGCCTGGAGTGTACGAGGGGGGAGTCAGCCCCAGCATTTT,CAWSVRGGSQPQHF,TRBV30,NA,14,NA,TRBJ1-5
TGTGCCAGCACCCCCGGGACAGGGACGAAGTATGGCTACACCTTC,CASTPGTGTKYGYTF,TRBV6-1,few,15,TRBD1,TRBJ1-2
TGTGCCAGCACCCCTACCGGGAAGCAAGAGACCCAGTACTTC,CASTPTGKQETQYF,TRBV27,NA,14,NA,TRBJ2-5
TGCGCCAGCAGCCCTATGGCTCCCTACGAGCAGTACTTC,CASSPMAPYEQYF,TRBV5-1,many,13,NA,TRBJ2-7
TGCAGTGCTAGAGATTTCGGGGGATGGAACACTGAAGCTTTCTTT,CSARDFGGWNTEAFF,TRBV20-1,NA,15,NA,TRBJ1-1